A selection of T cell receptor beta chains follows, all from one sample in a study of cytomegalovirus exposure and HLA in healthy donors. Profiling relied on immunoSEQ multiplex PCR, and the TCRdb table lists in-frame clones only, not all of them. The table has over 85,000 clones, roughly 85% seen once. The sequenced sample was PBMCs. The receptors derive from a man aged 35-49 years in good health and CMV-seronegative. Each CDR3 is given with its conserved first and last residue. D genes are given only for firm matches. Only part of the rows carry a size: once, few, many, or a class if the clone is expanded.

D: NA
V: TRBV5-1
J: TRBJ1-1
size: NA
CDR3: CASSNGGLNTEAFF
DNA: TGCGCCAGCAGCAATGGGGGCCTGAACACTGAAGCTTTCTTT

D: TRBD2
V: TRBV6-1
J: TRBJ2-3
size: NA
CDR3: CGGERGANTDTQYF
DNA: TGTGGGGGGGAGCGGGGGGCAAACACAGATACGCAGTATTTT

D: TRBD2
V: TRBV4-3
J: TRBJ2-7
size: once
CDR3: CASSQVASGDYEQYF
DNA: TGCGCCAGCAGCCAAGTGGCTAGCGGGGATTACGAGCAGTACTTC

D: TRBD2
V: TRBV7-2
J: TRBJ2-7
size: NA
CDR3: CASSSGLAGTFPYEQYF
DNA: TGTGCCAGCAGCTCCGGACTAGCGGGGACCTTTCCCTACGAGCAGTACTTC

D: NA
V: TRBV15
J: TRBJ1-3
size: NA
CDR3: CATSSRDSGNTIYF
DNA: TGTGCCACCAGCAGCAGGGACTCTGGAAACACCATATATTTT

D: NA
V: TRBV5-4
J: TRBJ2-7
size: NA
CDR3: CASSARKQGSFYEQYF
DNA: TGTGCCAGCTCCGCGAGGAAACAGGGTAGCTTCTACGAGCAGTACTTC

D: NA
V: TRBV7-9
J: TRBJ2-2
size: once
CDR3: CASSPTRQFPSTGELFF
DNA: TGTGCCAGCAGCCCCACCAGACAGTTTCCCTCCACCGGGGAGCTGTTTTTT

D: TRBD2
V: TRBV9
J: TRBJ2-2
size: medium-sized
CDR3: CASSVWTSGTGELFF
DNA: TGTGCCAGCAGCGTGTGGACTAGCGGCACCGGGGAGCTGTTTTTT

D: TRBD1
V: TRBV11-2
J: TRBJ1-1
size: NA
CDR3: CASSSLTGRTTEAFF
DNA: TGTGCCAGCAGCTCGCTGACAGGGCGAACAACTGAAGCTTTCTTT

D: TRBD2
V: TRBV29-1
J: TRBJ2-1
size: NA
CDR3: CSVRGGRSYNEQFF
DNA: TGCAGCGTCCGCGGGGGGCGTTCCTACAATGAGCAGTTCTTC

D: NA
V: TRBV27
J: TRBJ2-7
size: NA
CDR3: CASSSLSYFPYEQYF
DNA: TGTGCCAGCAGTTCACTAAGCTATTTCCCCTACGAGCAGTACTTC

D: TRBD1
V: TRBV7-9
J: TRBJ1-2
size: NA
CDR3: CASSPGQNYGYTF
DNA: TGTGCCAGCAGCCCGGGACAGAACTATGGCTACACCTTC

D: NA
V: TRBV19
J: TRBJ1-2
size: NA
CDR3: CASSTLGEVGYGYTF
DNA: TGTGCCAGTAGTACACTGGGAGAGGTAGGCTATGGCTACACCTTC

D: NA
V: TRBV10-3
J: TRBJ1-2
size: NA
CDR3: CAISDPGDLKLDYGYTF
DNA: TGTGCCATCAGTGACCCGGGGGACCTAAAATTGGACTATGGCTACACCTTC

D: TRBD2
V: TRBV19
J: TRBJ2-7
size: NA
CDR3: CASSIFSGGISYEQYF
DNA: TGTGCCAGTAGTATATTTAGCGGGGGGATCTCCTACGAGCAGTACTTC

D: NA
V: TRBV30
J: TRBJ1-3
size: NA
CDR3: CAWSVRRRPGNTIYF
DNA: TGTGCCTGGAGTGTACGGAGGCGCCCAGGAAACACCATATATTTT

D: NA
V: TRBV19
J: TRBJ2-7
size: NA
CDR3: CASRENTGPSYEQYF
DNA: TGTGCCAGTAGGGAAAATACAGGGCCTTCCTACGAGCAGTACTTC

D: TRBD2
V: TRBV30
J: TRBJ2-3
size: NA
CDR3: CAWSWTSGGPDTQYF
DNA: TGTGCCTGGAGTTGGACTAGCGGGGGGCCAGATACGCAGTATTTT

D: TRBD2
V: TRBV5-4
J: TRBJ2-7
size: NA
CDR3: CASSRAGVVLADSYEQYF
DNA: TGTGCCAGCAGCAGGGCCGGTGTAGTGCTAGCGGACTCCTACGAGCAGTACTTC

D: TRBD2
V: TRBV7-9
J: TRBJ2-6
size: NA
CDR3: CSSTPLGGKSANVLTF
DNA: TGTTCCAGCACCCCTCTGGGGGGGAAATCGGCCAACGTCCTGACTTTC

D: TRBD1
V: TRBV10-3
J: TRBJ2-3
size: NA
CDR3: CAISPSTGGTDTQYF
DNA: TGTGCCATCAGTCCCTCCACAGGGGGCACAGATACGCAGTATTTT

D: NA
V: TRBV5-4
J: TRBJ2-6
size: NA
CDR3: CASSLNRGAEGANVLTF
DNA: TGTGCCAGCAGCTTAAATCGGGGGGCTGAAGGGGCCAACGTCCTGACTTTC

D: TRBD2
V: TRBV19
J: TRBJ2-1
size: NA
CDR3: CASRELAGAHNEQFF
DNA: TGTGCCAGTAGGGAACTAGCGGGGGCCCACAATGAGCAGTTCTTC

D: NA
V: TRBV7-9
J: TRBJ1-2
size: NA
CDR3: CASSLGRDGYTF
DNA: TGTGCCAGCAGCTTAGGCCGGGATGGCTACACCTTC

D: NA
V: TRBV2
J: TRBJ2-7
size: few
CDR3: CASYQDSYEQYF
DNA: TGTGCCAGCTATCAGGACTCCTACGAGCAGTACTTC

D: NA
V: TRBV28
J: TRBJ1-2
size: NA
CDR3: CASRGRDGNTF
DNA: TGTGCCAGCAGGGGGAGGGATGGGAACACCTTC

D: TRBD1
V: TRBV5-1
J: TRBJ2-3
size: NA
CDR3: CASNPGQGGTDTQYF
DNA: TGCGCCAGCAACCCGGGACAGGGTGGCACAGATACGCAGTATTTT

D: NA
V: TRBV5-4
J: TRBJ1-1
size: NA
CDR3: CASSPRNMNTEAFF
DNA: TGTGCCAGCAGCCCGAGGAACATGAACACTGAAGCTTTCTTT

D: TRBD2
V: TRBV5-1
J: TRBJ2-3
size: NA
CDR3: CASSLRIAGGDNTQYF
DNA: TGCGCCAGCAGCTTGCGGATAGCGGGGGGCGATAATACGCAGTATTTT

D: TRBD2
V: TRBV6-6
J: TRBJ2-7
size: NA
CDR3: CASSRTSGGPAGEQYF
DNA: TGTGCCAGCAGTCGGACTAGCGGGGGGCCTGCGGGTGAGCAGTACTTC

D: NA
V: TRBV14
J: TRBJ1-2
size: once
CDR3: CASSLEDSLRYTF
DNA: TGTGCCAGCAGCCTAGAGGACAGTCTTAGATACACCTTC

D: TRBD1
V: TRBV5-6
J: TRBJ1-5
size: once
CDR3: CASSLEQVGQVNQPQHF
DNA: TGTGCCAGCAGCTTGGAACAGGTAGGACAGGTCAATCAGCCCCAGCATTTT

D: NA
V: TRBV2
J: TRBJ2-7
size: NA
CDR3: CASNRQSEQYF
DNA: TGTGCCAGCAATCGACAGAGCGAGCAGTACTTC

D: TRBD2
V: TRBV12-5
J: TRBJ2-3
size: NA
CDR3: CASGGASLAGGLDTQYF
DNA: TGTGCTAGTGGGGGCGCCTCACTAGCGGGGGGACTAGATACGCAGTATTTT

D: TRBD2
V: TRBV15
J: TRBJ2-7
size: once
CDR3: CATSRAGGVAEQYF
DNA: TGTGCCACCAGCAGAGCTGGGGGGGTAGCCGAGCAGTACTTC

D: TRBD1
V: TRBV7-9
J: TRBJ2-2
size: few
CDR3: CAEIRDRDSANTGELFF
DNA: TGTGCAGAGATTCGGGATCGGGACAGCGCGAACACCGGGGAGCTGTTTTTT

D: NA
V: TRBV25-1
J: TRBJ2-5
size: NA
CDR3: CASSEGPTPQETQYF
DNA: TGTGCCAGCAGTGAAGGGCCCACACCCCAAGAGACCCAGTACTTC

D: NA
V: TRBV7-9
J: TRBJ2-1
size: once
CDR3: CASSLLRTYSYNEQFF
DNA: TGTGCCAGCAGCTTGTTGCGGACTTATTCCTACAATGAGCAGTTCTTC

D: TRBD1
V: TRBV19
J: TRBJ2-7
size: NA
CDR3: CASSRLPGQAYEQYF
DNA: TGTGCCAGTAGTAGATTGCCGGGACAGGCCTACGAGCAGTACTTC

D: NA
V: TRBV7-8
J: TRBJ1-2
size: NA
CDR3: CASSRSAGSLYGYTF
DNA: TGTGCCAGCAGTAGATCGGCAGGGTCGCTATATGGCTACACCTTC

D: TRBD1
V: TRBV6-1
J: TRBJ1-1
size: NA
CDR3: CASSGGQLMNTEAFF
DNA: TGTGCCAGCAGCGGGGGACAGCTTATGAACACTGAAGCTTTCTTT

D: NA
V: TRBV7-9
J: TRBJ2-1
size: NA
CDR3: CASSLGSFNEQFF
DNA: TGTGCCAGCAGCTTAGGGAGTTTCAATGAGCAGTTCTTC

D: TRBD1
V: TRBV5-1
J: TRBJ2-2
size: NA
CDR3: CASSLRTGANTGELFF
DNA: TGCGCCAGCAGCTTGCGGACAGGGGCGAACACCGGGGAGCTGTTTTTT

D: TRBD1
V: TRBV6-6
J: TRBJ2-1
size: few
CDR3: CASSSRRGQGNEQFF
DNA: TGTGCCAGCAGTTCCCGCAGGGGGCAAGGTAATGAGCAGTTCTTC

D: NA
V: TRBV5-1
J: TRBJ2-2
size: once
CDR3: CASGSELAGTGELFF
DNA: TGCGCCAGCGGTTCCGAACTAGCTGGAACCGGGGAGCTGTTTTTT